The entry below gives a single TCR beta chain sequence along with its context. What it binds is not known. The genes and germline here are from mouse. The CDR3 extends 1 residue past the end of the read, so its final part is completed from the germline J gene. This sample stems from a study of tissue T cells after allogeneic stem cell transplantation. V lost 3 bases and J lost 0; bases outside the gene matches: 2. From germline, CDR1 is FNHDT and CDR2 SITEND (reference sequence). The CDR3 totals 15 residues. General study results and limits: Shared clones across patients were few; motif clustering revealed tissue-specific shared signatures.

Sequencing of TCRbeta CDR3 at survey depth gave sequences and template counts. Clones were read by immunoSEQ multiplex PCR, and TCRdb kept only the in-frame ones, dropping some. The sample lists around 50,000 clones, 73% occurring once. This chain links TRBV19 with TRBJ1-4; 7 bases are a match to TRBD1. The sequenced sample consisted of sorted cells pooled from one or two spleens. The sequence was collected from a pool of C57BL/6 mice in good health. CDR3 DNA (partial): TGTGCCAGCAGTAGGGGACAGATTTCCAACGAAAGATTATTT. Amino acids: CASSRGQISNERLF. The entire CDR3 reads CASSRGQISNERLFF.